This TCR beta chain was sequenced for a study of blood T cell repertoires in COVID-19. Data came from immunoSEQ multiplex PCR; TCRdb stores just in-frame clones and leaves some out. The repertoire includes 250,000 or so clones, about 91% of them detected once, and approximately 2.5% sits in the top ten. Recruits, aged roughly 18 to 89 years, lived in 20 to 30 US areas. Participants had their cohort set by participant-reported clinical history. The CDR3 runs 15 residues. Trimming cost V 4 bases and J 5 bases; bases outside gene matches: 7. Germline V lookup: CDR1 SGHVS, CDR2 FNYEAQ. This TCR derives from a woman aged 40 to 50 with acute COVID-19. The chain is built from TRBV7-6 and TRBJ2-3; 9 bases line up with TRBD1. The sequenced sample consisted of PBMCs or T cells enriched from blood (not recorded which). The CDR3 protein is CASSSGQGEGDTQYF. The CDR3 nucleotides read TGTGCCAGCAGCTCGGGACAGGGAGAAGGAGATACGCAGTATTTT.